What follows are 8 T cell receptor beta chains derived from one specimen sequenced in a study of immune cell composition in non-small cell lung cancer. Profiled with immunoSEQ multiplex PCR; TCRdb holds only in-frame clones, not every one. This table has roughly 15,000 clones, around 69% appearing once. Sequenced material: lung tumor tissue. These receptors were taken from a human donor with non-small cell lung cancer.

This clone was seen only once. The rearrangement links TRBV15 to TRBJ1-6; TRBD1 matches 8 bases. The CDR3 loop spans 15 amino acids. Germline assignment: CDR1 LNHNV and CDR2 YYDKDF (reference sequence). After removal of 5 bases from V and 9 bases from J, the junction contained 9 bases not matched to a gene. The CDR3 coding sequence is TGTGCCACCAGCGGGGATCGACAGGGGAGTTCACCCCTCCACTTT. This sequence encodes CATSGDRQGSSPLHF.

The rearrangement joins TRBV6-6 to TRBJ2-2; perhaps TRBD1 as D (6 bases). The V gene's germline CDR1 is MNHNY and CDR2 SVGAGI (reference sequence). This CDR3 is 13 amino acids long. The germline V and J ends were trimmed by 2 bases and 10 bases, with 11 bases remaining between them. The CDR3 is CASSYRLGAELFF. The CDR3 DNA is TGTGCCAGCAGTTACCGTCTGGGGGCGGAGCTGTTTTTT.

This clone has a single count. V gene TRBV19 combines with J gene TRBJ1-5; 9 bases match TRBD1. The junction had 6 bases not matched to a gene; V was cut back by 8 bases and J by 4 bases. CDR1 and CDR2 (germline): LNHDA, SQIVND (reference sequence). The CDR3 sequence is 14 residues long. The CDR3 region is CASLGTGTNQPQHF. As DNA, the CDR3 is TGTGCCAGTCTAGGGACAGGGACAAATCAGCCCCAGCATTTT.

This chain uses TRBV19 with TRBJ1-2, with D uncertain. Germline CDR1 LNHDA, CDR2 SQIVND (reference sequence). The CDR3 length is 14 residues. Trimming took 7 bases from V and 3 from J, leaving 15 bases between them. CDR3 protein: CASTRVRQDYGYTF. As DNA, the CDR3 is TGTGCCAGTACCCGAGTACGGCAGGACTATGGCTACACCTTC.

This rearrangement joins TRBV4-3 to TRBJ2-7; 8 bases map to TRBD1. Germline CDR1 and CDR2: LGHNA and YSLEER. Trimming removed 1 base from V and 1 base from J; junction bases left unmatched: 3. The CDR3 runs to 15 residues. DNA of the CDR3: TGCGCCAGCAGCCAAGGAACAGGGGGGTCCTACGAGCAGTACTTC. Its protein product is CASSQGTGGSYEQYF.

About this clone: The junction does not match germline at one end; this may be a read error. The chain recombines TRBV6-5 with TRBJ1-5; D call uncertain. CDR1 and CDR2 from the germline V gene are MNHEY and SVGAGI. The CDR3 totals 14 residues. Here the CDR3 DNA reads TGTGCCAGCAGTCCAGAGGGTTACAATCAGCCCCAACATTTT. Its translation: CASSPEGYNQPQHF.

J is TRBJ1-2 and V is TRBV4-3; TRBD1 matches at 8 bases. CDR1 is LGHNA, CDR2 YSLEER, per germline. The CDR3 loop spans 13 amino acids. The V and J ends lost 2 bases and 6 bases, in that order; junction bases with no gene match: 2. The CDR3 bases are TGCGCCAGCAGCCAAAACAGGGGGGATGGCTACACCTTC. Protein sequence: CASSQNRGDGYTF.

V usage is TRBV7-3 and J usage is TRBJ1-2; D not certain. Germline values: CDR1 SGHTA, CDR2 FQGTGA. This CDR3 region has 14 residues. The V and J ends lost 4 bases and 4 bases respectively, with 13 bases between them. CDR3 in DNA: TGTGCCAGCAGCTCCTCCGAGGGAGGCTATGGCTACACCTTC. This encodes CASSSSEGGYGYTF.